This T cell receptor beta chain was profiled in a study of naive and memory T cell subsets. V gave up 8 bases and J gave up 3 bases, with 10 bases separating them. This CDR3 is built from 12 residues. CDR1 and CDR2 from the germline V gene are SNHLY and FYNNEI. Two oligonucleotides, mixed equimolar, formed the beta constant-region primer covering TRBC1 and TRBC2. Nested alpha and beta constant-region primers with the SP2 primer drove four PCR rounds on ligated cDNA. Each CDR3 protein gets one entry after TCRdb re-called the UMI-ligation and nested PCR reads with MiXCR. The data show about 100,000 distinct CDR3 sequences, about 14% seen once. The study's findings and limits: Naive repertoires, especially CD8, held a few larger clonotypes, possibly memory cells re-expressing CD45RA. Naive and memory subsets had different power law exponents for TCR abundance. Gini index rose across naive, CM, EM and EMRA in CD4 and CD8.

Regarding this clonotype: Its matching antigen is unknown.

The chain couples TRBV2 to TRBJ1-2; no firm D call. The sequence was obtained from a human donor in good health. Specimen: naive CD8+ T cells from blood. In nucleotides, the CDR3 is TGTGCCAGCCTGACGGAACACTATGGCTACACCTTC. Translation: CASLTEHYGYTF.